A selection of T cell receptor beta chains follows, all from one sample in a study of T-cell reconstitution after alpha-beta-depleted transplantation in children. TCRdb called the PCR reads again in MiXCR, with one record for every CDR3 protein. The profile covers roughly 500,000 distinct CDR3 sequences, with roughly a tenth appearing a single time and around 2% taken by the ten largest. The sample in question was PBMCs, obtained before TCRalphabeta/CD19-depleted stem cell transplant. The origin of the receptors is a child under 10 years old with inherited bone marrow failure, due to receive a stem cell transplant. CDR3s include the opening cysteine and the closing phenylalanine or tryptophan. A D gene is named only where the DNA matches it firmly. Only some rows state a clone size, as once, few, many or a class for expanded clones.

j_gene | v_gene | abundance | d_gene | CDR3aa | CDR3nt
TRBJ2-7 | TRBV5-1 | few | TRBD1 | CASSLEGQPYYEQYF | TGCGCCAGCAGCCTTGAGGGACAGCCTTACTACGAGCAGTACTTC
TRBJ1-1 | TRBV12-3/TRBV12-4 | few | TRBD1 | CASSLAQGGAFF | TGTGCCAGCAGTTTAGCACAGGGGGGGGCTTTCTTT
TRBJ2-1 | TRBV20-1 | many | TRBD2 | CSARRGGRVVNEQFF | TGCAGTGCTAGGAGGGGCGGGAGGGTTGTCAATGAGCAGTTCTTC
TRBJ1-1 | TRBV6-2/TRBV6-3 | few | - | CASTIPQGNTEAFF | TGTGCCAGCACAATCCCTCAGGGGAACACTGAAGCTTTCTTT
TRBJ2-5 | TRBV7-9 | many | - | CASSFPGLYQETQYF | TGTGCCAGCAGCTTTCCGGGACTGTACCAAGAGACCCAGTACTTC
TRBJ2-1 | TRBV11-2 | many | TRBD2 | CASSAGGGRYNEQFF | TGTGCCAGCAGCGCGGGGGGCGGTAGATACAATGAGCAGTTCTTC
TRBJ2-1 | TRBV20-1 | - | - | CSARGRPAGRRNEQFF | TGCAGTGCTAGAGGTCGTCCTGCGGGTCGGCGCAATGAGCAGTTCTTC
TRBJ1-3 | TRBV28 | many | TRBD1 | CASSPQGAGNTIYF | TGTGCCAGCAGTCCGCAGGGGGCTGGAAACACCATATATTTT
TRBJ2-7 | TRBV10-3 | - | TRBD2 | CAISRAGVEQYF | TGTGCCATCAGTCGAGCGGGAGTCGAGCAGTACTTC
TRBJ1-6 | TRBV28 | many | - | CASSSRGDNSPLHF | TGTGCCAGCAGTTCACGGGGGGATAATTCACCCCTCCACTTT
TRBJ1-4 | TRBV4-3 | many | TRBD1 | CASSQEWMTGTVNEKLFF | TGCGCCAGCAGCCAAGAATGGATGACGGGGACAGTCAATGAAAAACTGTTTTTT
TRBJ2-7 | TRBV7-2 | many | TRBD2 | CASSLPSSGRGSYEQYF | TGTGCCAGCAGCCTCCCCTCAAGCGGGAGAGGGTCCTACGAGCAGTACTTC
TRBJ1-4 | TRBV14 | many | TRBD1 | CASARDSNEKLFF | TGTGCCAGCGCCCGGGACAGCAATGAAAAACTGTTTTTT
TRBJ2-2 | TRBV6-2/TRBV6-3 | - | TRBD2 | CASSYSSLAVNTGELFF | TGTGCCAGCAGTTACTCGAGCCTAGCGGTAAACACCGGGGAGCTGTTTTTT
TRBJ1-6 | TRBV11-2 | many | - | CASSLTTVGAYNSPLHF | TGTGCCAGCAGCTTAACGACAGTTGGGGCCTATAATTCACCCCTCCACTTT
TRBJ2-1 | TRBV27 | many | - | CASSPANGHNEQFF | TGTGCCAGCAGTCCCGCCAACGGCCACAATGAGCAGTTCTTC
TRBJ2-5 | TRBV12-3/TRBV12-4 | many | - | CASRKHQETQYF | TGTGCCAGCAGAAAACACCAAGAGACCCAGTACTTC
TRBJ2-1 | TRBV27 | many | TRBD1 | CASSPTTRDSSYNEQFF | TGTGCCAGCAGTCCCACAACCCGGGACAGCTCCTACAATGAGCAGTTCTTC
TRBJ2-7 | TRBV5-1 | many | TRBD2 | CASSLFLVAGENEQYF | TGCGCCAGCAGCTTGTTTTTGGTGGCGGGAGAGAACGAGCAGTACTTC
TRBJ2-1 | TRBV7-2 | many | - | CASSTQTLLRDAEQFF | TGTGCCAGCAGCACTCAGACTCTTCTACGGGATGCTGAGCAGTTCTTC
TRBJ2-2 | TRBV5-1 | - | TRBD1 | CASSLVVGRGISGELFF | TGCGCCAGCAGCTTGGTAGTAGGCAGGGGGATTTCCGGGGAGCTGTTTTTT
TRBJ2-2 | TRBV15 | many | - | CATTGGTRTGELFF | TGTGCCACCACCGGGGGAACAAGGACCGGGGAGCTGTTTTTT
TRBJ2-2 | TRBV5-1 | many | - | CASSFGPGRGYNGTNTGELFF | TGCGCCAGCAGCTTCGGACCGGGCCGCGGATATAATGGAACGAACACCGGGGAGCTGTTTTTT
TRBJ1-6 | TRBV4-3 | many | - | CASSQGTSAPGSPLHF | TGCGCCAGCAGCCAAGGGACGTCAGCCCCTGGTTCACCCCTCCACTTT
TRBJ2-7 | TRBV11-2 | once | - | CASSLVSGSGYEQYF | TGTGCCAGCAGCTTAGTTTCTGGGAGTGGGTACGAGCAGTACTTC
TRBJ1-1 | TRBV5-1 | few | TRBD1 | CASRYTGGETEAFF | TGCGCCAGCAGATACACAGGGGGTGAGACTGAAGCTTTCTTT
TRBJ2-4 | TRBV12-3/TRBV12-4 | few | - | CASSNRVTGRMGAKNIQYF | TGTGCCAGCAGTAACAGGGTAACGGGTAGGATGGGAGCCAAAAACATTCAGTACTTC
TRBJ2-2 | TRBV5-4 | once | TRBD1 | CASSPDRVMGTGELFF | TGTGCCAGCAGCCCCGACAGGGTGATGGGAACCGGGGAGCTGTTTTTT
TRBJ2-1 | TRBV4-3 | many | TRBD2 | CASSAQAGGPQDEQFF | TGCGCCAGCAGCGCACAAGCGGGAGGACCTCAGGATGAGCAGTTCTTC
TRBJ2-3 | TRBV4-3 | many | - | CASSQGVGLHTQYF | TGCGCCAGCAGCCAAGGGGTAGGGCTCCATACGCAGTATTTT
TRBJ2-2 | TRBV7-2 | many | - | CASSPFLANTGELFF | TGTGCCAGCAGCCCTTTCCTAGCGAACACCGGGGAGCTGTTTTTT
TRBJ2-1 | TRBV30 | many | - | CAWSTGQSYNEQFF | TGTGCCTGGAGTACTGGTCAGTCCTACAATGAGCAGTTCTTC
TRBJ2-1 | TRBV7-9 | few | TRBD2 | CASSDSLLAGDHNEQFF | TGTGCCAGCAGCGACTCCCTTCTAGCGGGAGATCACAATGAGCAGTTCTTC
TRBJ2-7 | TRBV6-2/TRBV6-3 | once | - | CASSLGLRPEQYF | TGTGCCAGCAGTTTAGGACTAAGACCCGAGCAGTACTTC
TRBJ2-5 | TRBV7-9 | - | TRBD2 | CASSLVRGSQETQYF | TGTGCCAGCAGCTTAGTCCGCGGGAGCCAAGAGACCCAGTACTTC
TRBJ2-7 | TRBV29-1 | many | - | CSVGTGPYEQYF | TGCAGCGTTGGTACGGGGCCCTACGAGCAGTACTTC
TRBJ2-5 | TRBV20-1 | many | - | CSASRDLQETQYF | TGCAGTGCTAGTCGGGACCTCCAAGAGACCCAGTACTTC
TRBJ2-5 | TRBV10-3 | - | - | CAISDEGSLGAQYF | TGTGCCATCAGTGACGAGGGATCCCTAGGGGCCCAGTACTTC
TRBJ2-7 | TRBV4-3 | many | - | CASSQDRAGETYEQYF | TGCGCCAGCAGCCAAGATAGGGCCGGAGAAACCTACGAGCAGTACTTC
TRBJ1-5 | TRBV5-5 | once | - | CASSLIPRSEQPQHF | TGTGCCAGCAGCTTAATACCAAGAAGCGAGCAGCCCCAGCATTTT
TRBJ2-1 | TRBV6-5 | many | TRBD2 | CASSYSYRSGGAYNEQFF | TGTGCCAGCAGTTATTCATACCGAAGCGGGGGGGCCTACAATGAGCAGTTCTTC
TRBJ2-2 | TRBV4-1 | many | TRBD1 | CASSQSTQGAGGELFF | TGCGCCAGCAGCCAAAGTACACAGGGGGCTGGCGGGGAGCTGTTTTTT
TRBJ1-1 | TRBV20-1 | many | - | CSARQARRNTEAFF | TGCAGTGCTCGGCAGGCCAGGAGAAACACTGAAGCTTTCTTT
TRBJ1-2 | TRBV12-3/TRBV12-4 | few | - | CASSLTVYGYTF | TGTGCCAGCAGCTTGACAGTCTATGGCTACACCTTC
TRBJ2-1 | TRBV19 | many | TRBD2 | CASSIIGGRPYNEQFF | TGTGCCAGTAGTATAATCGGCGGGAGACCGTACAATGAGCAGTTCTTC
TRBJ2-1 | TRBV19 | many | - | CASSISGSYNEQFF | TGTGCCAGTAGTATTAGCGGCTCCTACAATGAGCAGTTCTTC